This T cell receptor beta chain was recovered during a study of cytomegalovirus exposure and HLA in healthy donors. For the study at large: An earlier analysis identified 120 million or so unique TCR beta sequences in 150 million to 200 million T cells. Within the Caucasian-associated ancestry cluster were roughly 82% of the roughly 360 genotyped donors.

PCR used 60 Vbeta primers and 13 Jbeta primers. Some clones are missing from TCRdb's copy, which holds only in-frame ones; the method was immunoSEQ multiplex PCR. The sample carries about 150,000 clones, roughly 80% recorded once. The study did not record CMV serostatus for this donor. This CDR3 has 15 amino acids. Germline CDR1 is SGDLS and CDR2 is YYNGEE. V shed 2 bases and J shed 0 bases, with 9 bases lying between them. The origin of this receptor is a human donor in good health. The sequencing sample was made of PBMCs. This chain joins TRBV9 and TRBJ2-1, with a weak D call TRBD2 (5 bases). The CDR3 protein is CASSVGRSSYNEQFF. In DNA form, the CDR3 reads TGTGCCAGCAGCGTTGGGAGAAGCTCCTACAATGAGCAGTTCTTC.